Each of the 20 T cell receptor beta chains below was sequenced from the same sample in a study of control samples from healthy donors and cancer patients. Libraries were prepared by immunoSEQ multiplex PCR; TCRdb keeps only in-frame clonotypes and omits some of them. The sample consists of 150,000 to 200,000 clones, around 87% of them appearing once. The specimen was blood. These receptors were collected from a woman aged 45-65 years in good health.

The chain joins TRBV19 to TRBJ2-5; D possibly corresponds to TRBD1 (5 bases). Looked up from germline, CDR1 is LNHDA and CDR2 is SQIVND (reference sequence). Trimming cost V 4 bases and J 2 bases, with 8 bases left between them. The CDR3 has 13 residues. The CDR3, as DNA: TGTGCCAGTAGTAATAGACAGCAAGAGACCCAGTACTTC. It translates to CASSNRQQETQYF. Variable domain in full (rest from reference TRBV19 and TRBJ2-5): DGGITQSPKYLFRKEGQNVTLSCEQNLNHDAMYWYRQDPGQGLRLIYYSQIVNDFQKGDIAEGYSVSREKKESFPLTVTSAQKNPTAFYLCASSNRQQETQYFGPGTRLLVL.

This clone was picked up one time. The chain carries TRBV7-2 and TRBJ2-5; weak D call: TRBD1 (6 bases). The CDR3 is 14 residues long. Germline V gene sequence: CDR1 SGHTA, CDR2 FQGNSA. The germline V and J ends were trimmed by 5 bases and 9 bases, with 19 bases remaining between them. The CDR3 bases are TGTGCCAGCAGCCGCCAAATACAGGGTTCTCCCCAGTACTTC. It is translated as CASSRQIQGSPQYF.

J is TRBJ1-2 and V is TRBV27, with TRBD1 identical over 11 bases. Germline-derived CDR1 and CDR2 are MNHEY and SMNVEV (reference sequence). With 9 bases clipped from V and 4 bases from J, the junction kept 4 bases outside the gene matches. This CDR3 comprises 13 residues. The CDR3, as DNA: TGTGCCAGTAGGACAGGGGGCTTCTATGGCTACACCTTC. Encoded protein: CASRTGGFYGYTF.

About this clone: One junction end does not reproduce the germline sequence, and a read error may be involved. The rearrangement joins TRBV7-7 to TRBJ2-5; the match to TRBD2 covers 14 bases. Germline V CDR1 and CDR2: SSHAT, FNYEAQ (reference sequence). The CDR3 is 17 residues long. CDR3 region: CASSPGLAGEGKETQYF. In DNA form, the CDR3 reads TGTGCTAGCAGCCCGGGACTAGCGGGAGAGGGTAAAGAGACCCAGTACTTC.

This chain connects TRBV4-1 to TRBJ1-4; 8 bases match TRBD1. The CDR3 spans 18 residues. The germline V gene has CDR1 MGHRA and CDR2 YSYEKL. Germline trimming cut 1 base from V and 4 bases from J; bases unmatched to any gene: 11. CDR3 sequence reads: CASSQGRGPGQDNEKLFF. CDR3 nucleotide sequence: TGCGCCAGCAGCCAAGGACGAGGGCCGGGACAGGATAATGAAAAACTGTTTTTT.

The chain combines TRBV4-1 with TRBJ2-1; D assignment may be TRBD1 or TRBD2 (5 bases each). Trimming left V 1 base short and J 12 bases short, with 16 bases between. The length of the CDR3 is 14 residues. Looked up from germline, CDR1 is MGHRA and CDR2 is YSYEKL. CDR3: CASSQVPGHPRQFF. CDR3 DNA: TGCGCCAGCAGCCAAGTGCCGGGGCACCCGAGGCAGTTCTTC.

The chain employs TRBV27 and TRBJ1-6, with D perhaps TRBD1 (6 bases). CDR1 MNHEY and CDR2 SMNVEV come from the germline V gene (reference sequence). Trimming shortened V by 4 bases and J by 14 bases, and 21 bases separated the two germline ends. This CDR3 has 15 residues. DNA for the CDR3: TGTGCCAGCAGTTCCGGTGGGACACCCTTGTGGTCCCTCCACTTT. This translates into CASSSGGTPLWSLHF.

This clone has just a few counts. This chain uses TRBV30 with TRBJ2-5; D not resolved. This CDR3 spans 14 amino acids. Looked up from germline, CDR1 is GTSNPN and CDR2 is SVGIG (reference sequence). V lost 0 bases, J lost 7 bases, and 15 bases lay in between. CDR3 residues: CAWSVGPTPGTQYF. Here the CDR3 DNA reads TGTGCCTGGAGTGTTGGCCCCACCCCCGGGACCCAGTACTTC.

The chain has TRBV4-3 and TRBJ1-5; D is perhaps TRBD1 (5 bases). This CDR3 spans 18 amino acids. Germline assignment: CDR1 LGHNA and CDR2 YSLEER. V lost 1 base to trimming and J lost 2 bases, with 18 bases between them. CDR3 in DNA: TGCGCCAGCAGCCAAGGTGCCTGGGGGAGAGGTGGCAATCAGCCCCAGCATTTT. This gives the protein CASSQGAWGRGGNQPQHF.

The chain employs TRBV7-8 and TRBJ2-7; TRBD1 aligns across 7 bases. Germline V gene lookup returns CDR1 SGHVS and CDR2 FQNEAQ. The ends lost 6 bases at V and 2 bases at J; junction bases unmatched: 10. The CDR3 extends over 15 amino acids. The CDR3 nucleotides are TGTGCCAGCAGACTAGGGGGCGTTCAAGCCTACGAGCAGTACTTC. As protein: CASRLGGVQAYEQYF.

This rearrangement joins TRBV15 to TRBJ1-2, with 9 bases that match TRBD1. CDR1 is LNHNV, CDR2 YYDKDF, per germline (reference sequence). The V segment lost 8 bases and the J segment 4 bases; nucleotides outside the gene matches: 8. There are 14 residues in the CDR3. This chain's CDR3 is CATETKTGGYGYTF. In nucleotides, the CDR3 is TGTGCCACCGAAACTAAGACAGGGGGCTATGGCTACACCTTC.

The rearrangement links TRBV5-4 to TRBJ2-2, with TRBD2 matching 8 bases. The germline CDR1 and CDR2 sequences are SGHNT and YYREEE (reference sequence). CDR3 length: 12 residues. The ends lost 3 bases at V and 9 bases at J; junction bases unmatched: 1. In DNA form, the CDR3 reads TGTGCCAGCAGCTCGGGAGGGAGGGAGCTGTTTTTT. Protein sequence: CASSSGGRELFF.

The rearrangement links TRBV6-6 to TRBJ2-7; D not resolved. Germline CDR1 is MNHNY and CDR2 is SVGAGI (reference sequence). Trimming removed 3 bases at V and 6 bases at J, with 12 bases between. There are 13 residues in the CDR3. The CDR3 sequence is CASSYSEMGEQYF. The CDR3, as DNA: TGTGCCAGCAGTTATTCCGAAATGGGCGAGCAGTACTTC.

The chain employs TRBV7-3 and TRBJ2-5, with D tentatively TRBD2 (6 bases). There are 14 residues in the CDR3. Germline V gives CDR1 SGHTA, CDR2 FQGTGA. Between the trimmed V and J ends, which lost 5 bases and 3 bases, there was a span of 13 bases. CDR3 in amino acids: CASSRVGGKETQYF. The CDR3 bases are TGTGCCAGCAGCCGTGTGGGGGGTAAAGAGACCCAGTACTTC. Together with reference TRBV7-3 and TRBJ2-5, the CDR3 gives the full variable domain: GAGVSQTPSNKVTEKGKYVELRCDPISGHTALYWYRQSLGQGPEFLIYFQGTGAADDSGLPNDRFFAVRPEGSVSTLKIQRTERGDSAVYLCASSRVGGKETQYFGPGTRLLVL.

The chain links TRBV4-3 to TRBJ2-5; TRBD2 aligns across 8 bases. There are 15 residues in the CDR3. Germline CDR1 and CDR2: LGHNA and YSLEER. Trimming took 1 base from V and 1 from J; bases not matched to a gene: 2. DNA of the CDR3: TGCGCCAGCAGCCAAGTCGGGGGGGCCCAAGAGACCCAGTACTTC. This sequence encodes CASSQVGGAQETQYF.

The chain employs TRBV9 and TRBJ1-6; tentative D call: TRBD1 (6 bases). This CDR3 region has 15 residues. Trimming took off 0 bases at V and 4 bases at J, with 8 bases between the two ends. Germline V lookup: CDR1 SGDLS, CDR2 YYNGEE. This chain's CDR3 is CASSVAQGYNSPLHF. DNA of the CDR3: TGTGCCAGCAGCGTAGCTCAGGGGTATAATTCACCCCTCCACTTT.

The chain uses TRBV5-4 and TRBJ2-2; 7 bases agree with TRBD1. The trim removed 1 base at V and 5 bases at J, leaving 8 bases unmatched. Germline V gives CDR1 SGHNT, CDR2 YYREEE (reference sequence). This CDR3 spans 16 amino acids. This CDR3 reads CASSLKSGGVTGELFF. In nucleotides, the CDR3 is TGTGCCAGCAGCTTGAAGTCAGGGGGTGTTACCGGGGAGCTGTTTTTT. Combining the CDR3 with reference TRBV5-4 and TRBJ2-2 gives the whole variable domain ETGVTQSPTHLIKTRGQQVTLRCSSQSGHNTVSWYQQALGQGPQFIFQYYREEENGRGNFPPRFSGLQFPNYSSELNVNALELDDSALYLCASSLKSGGVTGELFFGEGSRLTVL.

J is TRBJ2-1 and V is TRBV4-3, with 9 bases lining up with TRBD1. V lost 2 bases and J lost 4; bases outside the gene matches: 3. Germline V gene lookup returns CDR1 LGHNA and CDR2 YSLEER. There are 15 residues in the CDR3. This CDR3 is CASSQNRGQYNEQFF. The CDR3 DNA sequence: TGCGCCAGCAGCCAAAACAGGGGGCAATACAATGAGCAGTTCTTC.

The V call is TRBV30, the J call TRBJ2-5, with 7 bases identical to TRBD2. V shed 5 bases, J shed 3 bases, and the junction held 9 bases outside the gene matches. CDR3 length: 14 amino acids. Germline lookup yields CDR1 GTSNPN and CDR2 SVGIG (reference sequence). Here the CDR3 DNA reads TGTGCCTGGGACGAGGGACTACTAAAAGAGACCCAGTACTTC. It is translated as CAWDEGLLKETQYF.

This clone was counted a few times. The rearrangement links TRBV28 to TRBJ2-7; D might be TRBD1 or TRBD2, each matching 5 bases. Trimming took off 0 bases at V and 3 bases at J, with 18 bases between the two ends. CDR1 MDHEN and CDR2 SYDVKM come from the germline V gene. CDR3 size: 17 residues. In nucleotides, the CDR3 is TGTGCCAGCAGTTTATGGGGTCCGGGGACGAAGGACTACGAGCAGTACTTC. It is translated as CASSLWGPGTKDYEQYF.